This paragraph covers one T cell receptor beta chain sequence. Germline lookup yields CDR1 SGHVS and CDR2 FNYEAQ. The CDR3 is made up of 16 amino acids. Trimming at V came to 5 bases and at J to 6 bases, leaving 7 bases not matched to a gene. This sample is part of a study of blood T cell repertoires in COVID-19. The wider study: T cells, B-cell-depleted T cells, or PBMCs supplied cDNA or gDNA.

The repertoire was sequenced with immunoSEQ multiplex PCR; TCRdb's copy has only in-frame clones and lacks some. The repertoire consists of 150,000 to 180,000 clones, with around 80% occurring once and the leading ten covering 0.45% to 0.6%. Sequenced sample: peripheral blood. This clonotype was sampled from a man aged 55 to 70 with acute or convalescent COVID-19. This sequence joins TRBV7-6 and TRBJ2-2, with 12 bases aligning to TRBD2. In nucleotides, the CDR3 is TGTGCCAGCAGCCGACTAGCGGGAGAATCTCCCGGGGAGCTGTTTTTT. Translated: CASSRLAGESPGELFF.